The 14 T cell receptor beta chains below come from one sample, sequenced in a study of radiotherapy plus CTLA-4 blockade in lung cancer (dated by TCRdb to the late 2010s). Library preparation used the immunoSEQ multiplex PCR assay. TCRdb's version of the immuneACCESS table is confined to in-frame rearrangements and falls short of the full clone set. An unresolved V gene accounts for under half of the shortfall where checked; the remainder is of unknown origin. The sample yields 25,000 to 35,000 clones; more than 80% were counted once. Around 25% of the sample lies in the top ten. Here the sequenced sample was peripheral blood, taken from a patient treated with radiotherapy plus ipilimumab. These receptors all come from a human donor with non-small cell lung cancer that progressed on radiotherapy plus ipilimumab.

The chain recombines TRBV7-8 with TRBJ1-2; no definite D call. The CDR3 is made up of 15 amino acids. Per germline, CDR1 SGHVS and CDR2 FQNEAQ. V was shortened by 0 bases and J by 3 bases, with 11 bases between the two germline ends. The DNA for the CDR3 is TGTGCCAGCAGCTTAGCGCAGGAGGGATACTATGGCTACACCTTC. Translation gives CASSLAQEGYYGYTF.

The chain joins TRBV19 to TRBJ1-5; D is unresolved. Germline V gene sequence: CDR1 LNHDA, CDR2 SQIVND (reference sequence). This CDR3 spans 15 amino acids. V was cut by 3 bases and J by 2 bases, with 11 bases left in between. The CDR3 loop is CASSISRIGNQPQHF. For the CDR3, the DNA is TGTGCCAGTAGTATTTCCAGGATAGGCAATCAGCCCCAGCATTTT.

The chain links TRBV5-1 to TRBJ1-5; 7 bases map to TRBD1. V shed 0 bases and J 3 bases; nucleotides not matched to a gene: 9. Germline V gene lookup returns CDR1 SGHRS and CDR2 YFSETQ. The CDR3 totals 17 residues. The CDR3 sequence: CASSLEPLTGNNQPQHF. CDR3 bases: TGCGCCAGCAGCTTGGAGCCCCTGACAGGGAACAATCAGCCCCAGCATTTT.

The chain recombines TRBV11-2 with TRBJ2-7, with 7 nucleotides matching TRBD1. Germline V gene sequence: CDR1 SGHAT, CDR2 FQNNGV. This CDR3 comprises 15 residues. Germline trimming cut 1 base from V and 2 bases from J; bases unmatched to any gene: 5. This CDR3 reads CASSLVPGGTYEQYF. For the CDR3, the DNA is TGTGCCAGCAGCTTAGTTCCAGGGGGAACCTACGAGCAGTACTTC.

The chain combines TRBV4-2 with TRBJ2-5, with 8 bases aligning to TRBD2. CDR1 and CDR2 (germline): LGHNA, YNFKEQ. CDR3 length: 17 amino acids. J gave up 5 bases and V 1 base, and 12 bases lay outside the gene matches. In nucleotides, the CDR3 is TGTGCCAGCAGCCAAGTGGACAGCGGGGGCCCAGGGGAGACCCAGTACTTC. Amino acids: CASSQVDSGGPGETQYF.

The chain employs TRBV7-2 and TRBJ1-2, with 8 bases that match TRBD1. J gave up 5 bases and V 5 bases, and 4 bases lay outside the gene matches. CDR1 is SGHTA, CDR2 FQGNSA, per germline. This CDR3 spans 13 amino acids. For the CDR3, the DNA is TGTGCCAGCAGCCTTACAGGGGGTTATGGCTACACCTTC. Amino acid sequence: CASSLTGGYGYTF.

The rearrangement links TRBV11-2 to TRBJ2-7; D is uncertain. There are 15 residues in the CDR3. Trimming stripped 1 base from V and 2 bases from J, with 12 bases between. Germline-derived CDR1 and CDR2 are SGHAT and FQNNGV. Here the CDR3 reads CASSLGRVLTYEQYF. The CDR3 bases are TGTGCCAGCAGCTTAGGCCGGGTCCTGACCTACGAGCAGTACTTC.

The chain recombines TRBV7-9 with TRBJ1-1; D might be TRBD1 (6 bases). Trimming stripped 5 bases from V and 3 bases from J, with 19 bases between. CDR1 SEHNR and CDR2 FQNEAQ come from the germline V gene (reference sequence). The CDR3 extends over 16 amino acids. DNA of the CDR3: TGTGCCAGCAGCCCGCCCGGTGCAGGGGTTCACACTGAAGCTTTCTTT. This codes for CASSPPGAGVHTEAFF. Full variable domain (outside the CDR3, taken from reference TRBV7-9 and TRBJ1-1): DTGVSQNPRHKITKRGQNVTFRCDPISEHNRLYWYRQTLGQGPEFLTYFQNEAQLEKSRLLSDRFSAERPKGSFSTLEIQRTEQGDSAMYLCASSPPGAGVHTEAFFGQGTRLTVV.

This clone was counted only a few times. V is TRBV2 and J is TRBJ2-7, with TRBD1 as a possible D gene (5 bases). CDR3 length equals 13 residues. Germline V gene sequence: CDR1 SNHLY, CDR2 FYNNEI. V lost 3 bases, J lost 2 bases, and 8 bases lay in between. The CDR3, as DNA: TGTGCCAGCAGTGACAACAGGCCCTACGAGCAGTACTTC. It is translated as CASSDNRPYEQYF.

The chain links TRBV19 to TRBJ1-2, with a tentative D call TRBD1 (6 bases). CDR3 length equals 13 residues. Germline V gene lookup returns CDR1 LNHDA and CDR2 SQIVND (reference sequence). Trimming stripped 6 bases from V and 4 bases from J, with 12 bases between. The CDR3 loop reads CASSERTAYGYTF. The CDR3 nucleotides are TGTGCCAGTAGCGAGAGGACAGCCTATGGCTACACCTTC.

V is TRBV7-6 and J is TRBJ2-3; D gene unclear. Trimming took off 0 bases at V and 3 bases at J, with 10 bases between the two ends. This CDR3 region has 15 residues. Germline assignment: CDR1 SGHVS and CDR2 FNYEAQ. The CDR3 DNA is TGTGCCAGCAGCTTAGCTCCCCAATCAACAGATACGCAGTATTTT. It encodes CASSLAPQSTDTQYF.

J is TRBJ2-5 and V is TRBV2; D is unclear. Germline CDR1 is SNHLY and CDR2 is FYNNEI. The CDR3 loop spans 16 amino acids. With 1 base removed from V and 0 bases from J, the gap between germline ends came to 12 bases. The CDR3 loop is CASSEDRGRHQETQYF. The CDR3 bases are TGTGCCAGCAGTGAAGACCGTGGCAGGCACCAAGAGACCCAGTACTTC.

The V and J genes are TRBV19 and TRBJ1-5, with D possibly being TRBD1 (5 bases). Germline V gene lookup returns CDR1 LNHDA and CDR2 SQIVND (reference sequence). This CDR3 region has 14 residues. V was cut by 3 bases and J by 7 bases, with 13 bases left in between. The CDR3 bases are TGTGCCAGTAGTATCCACCAGGGTGTACAGCCCCAGCATTTT. It translates to CASSIHQGVQPQHF.

This clone came up once. The V call is TRBV19, the J call TRBJ2-5, with a weak D call TRBD1 (5 bases). Germline CDR1 LNHDA, CDR2 SQIVND (reference sequence). The CDR3 spans 14 residues. Trimming pared 3 bases from V and 4 bases from J, leaving 12 bases between. The CDR3 nucleotides are TGTGCCAGTAGTATTCAGGGTGCGGCAGAGACCCAGTACTTC. Translated: CASSIQGAAETQYF. Using reference TRBV19 and TRBJ2-5 for the parts outside the CDR3, the full variable domain is DGGITQSPKYLFRKEGQNVTLSCEQNLNHDAMYWYRQDPGQGLRLIYYSQIVNDFQKGDIAEGYSVSREKKESFPLTVTSAQKNPTAFYLCASSIQGAAETQYFGPGTRLLVL.